The sequence of this TCR beta chain was determined in a study of blood T cell repertoires in COVID-19. Study summary: Material from acute and convalescent COVID-19 was sourced from the United States, Italy and Spain. PBMCs, B-cell-depleted T cells, or T cells provided the cDNA or gDNA that made up the material.

V shed 5 bases and J 5 bases; nucleotides not matched to a gene: 8. Germline V CDR1 and CDR2: SGHTA, FQGNSA. The CDR3 spans 16 residues. As originally analysed: Reference gene primers were amplified, and this amplification served to estimate nucleated cell counts. The method was immunoSEQ multiplex PCR; TCRdb's version includes in-frame clones alone and lacks a portion of them. V and J calls and clone size are as listed in that table; D and trimming were resolved from the DNA. This sample has 35,000 to 45,000 clones; 91% occur once, and the top ten carry around 6%. The chain carries TRBV7-2 and TRBJ2-7, with 14 bases aligning to TRBD2. The clonotype originates from a woman of 80 years or more with acute or convalescent COVID-19. The sequenced material came from peripheral blood. CDR3 region: CASSLTSGGAGNEQYF. The CDR3 DNA is TGTGCCAGCAGCCTGACTAGCGGGGGGGCCGGGAACGAGCAGTACTTC.